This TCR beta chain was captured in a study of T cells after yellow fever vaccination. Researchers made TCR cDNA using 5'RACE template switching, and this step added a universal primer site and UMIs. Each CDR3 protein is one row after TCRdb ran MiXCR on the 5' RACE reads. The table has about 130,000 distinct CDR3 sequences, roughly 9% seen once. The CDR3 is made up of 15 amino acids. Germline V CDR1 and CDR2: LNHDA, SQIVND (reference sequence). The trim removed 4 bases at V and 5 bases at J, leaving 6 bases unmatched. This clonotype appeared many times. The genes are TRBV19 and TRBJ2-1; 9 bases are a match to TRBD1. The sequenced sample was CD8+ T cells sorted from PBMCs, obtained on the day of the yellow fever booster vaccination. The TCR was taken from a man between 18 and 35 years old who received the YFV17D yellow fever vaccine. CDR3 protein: CASSNTGGVHNEQFF. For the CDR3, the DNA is TGTGCCAGTAGTAACACAGGGGGCGTTCACAATGAGCAGTTCTTC.